What follows describes a single T cell receptor (beta chain). The CDR3 is 15 amino acids. Per germline, CDR1 MDHEN and CDR2 SYDVKM. V dropped 6 bases and J dropped 7 bases, with 19 bases sitting between them. Method: immunoSEQ multiplex PCR; TCRdb's copy keeps in-frame clones and lacks some. The sample records about 130,000 clones, 90% being singletons. This sample is part of a study of T cell responses to AZD1222 COVID-19 vaccine. This chain connects TRBV28 to TRBJ2-1, with D perhaps TRBD1 or TRBD2 (6 bases each). This receptor was obtained from an adult in good health. The sample here was peripheral blood, taken on day 0 of MenACWY control vaccination. The CDR3 spells CASSSPGAILNEQFF. Written as DNA, the CDR3 is TGTGCCAGCAGCTCCCCGGGGGCTATTCTAAATGAGCAGTTCTTC.